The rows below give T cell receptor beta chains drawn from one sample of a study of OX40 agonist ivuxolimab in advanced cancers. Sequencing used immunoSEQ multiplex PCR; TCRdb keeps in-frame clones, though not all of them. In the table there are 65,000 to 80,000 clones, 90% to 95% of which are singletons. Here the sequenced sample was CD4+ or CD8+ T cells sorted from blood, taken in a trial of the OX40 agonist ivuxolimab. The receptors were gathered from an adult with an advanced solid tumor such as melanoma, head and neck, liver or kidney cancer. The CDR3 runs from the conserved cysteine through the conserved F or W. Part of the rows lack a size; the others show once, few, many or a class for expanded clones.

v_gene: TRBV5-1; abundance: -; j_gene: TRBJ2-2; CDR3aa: CASSFRKDTTNTGELFF
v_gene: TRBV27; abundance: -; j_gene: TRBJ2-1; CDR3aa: CASSSGTSGTELLNGEQFF
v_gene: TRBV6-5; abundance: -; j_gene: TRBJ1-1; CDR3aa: CASSYGSWGGGTEAFF
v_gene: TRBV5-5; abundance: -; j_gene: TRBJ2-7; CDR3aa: CASSLAAYEQYF
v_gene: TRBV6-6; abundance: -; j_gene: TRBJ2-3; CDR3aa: CASKLSTDTQYF
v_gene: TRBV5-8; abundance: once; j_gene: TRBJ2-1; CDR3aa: CASSLGPYNEQFF
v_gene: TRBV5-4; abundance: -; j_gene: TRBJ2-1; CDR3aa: CASSLGGASGYNEQFF
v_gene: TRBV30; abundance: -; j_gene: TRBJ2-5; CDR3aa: CAWSVGGALAYKETQYF
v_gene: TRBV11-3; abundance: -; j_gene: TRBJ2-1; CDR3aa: CASSLGGSTNEQFF
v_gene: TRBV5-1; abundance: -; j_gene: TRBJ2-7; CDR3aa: CARSFGGRGGSSYEQYF
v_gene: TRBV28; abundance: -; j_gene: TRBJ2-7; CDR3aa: CASRPSGTGTYEQYF
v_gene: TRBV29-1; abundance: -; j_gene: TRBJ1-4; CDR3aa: CSVTGTVGEKLFF
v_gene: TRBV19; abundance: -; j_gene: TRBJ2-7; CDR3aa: CASSVLAGAYEQYF
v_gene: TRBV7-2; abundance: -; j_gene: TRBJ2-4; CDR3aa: CASSGQTLAKNIQYF
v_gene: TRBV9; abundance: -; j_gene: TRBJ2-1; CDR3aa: CASSPRQSSYNEQFF
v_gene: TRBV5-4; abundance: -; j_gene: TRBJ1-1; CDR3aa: CASSFAGGDRTEAFF
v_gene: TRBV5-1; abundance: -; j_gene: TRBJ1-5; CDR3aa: CASSPGTGNQPQHF
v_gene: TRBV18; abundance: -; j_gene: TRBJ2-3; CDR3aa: CASSPRLGEAQYF
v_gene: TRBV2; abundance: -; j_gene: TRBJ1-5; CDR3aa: CASSEALWPGQPQHF
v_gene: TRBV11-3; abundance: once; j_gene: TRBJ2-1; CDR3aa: CASSLEGHYNEQFF
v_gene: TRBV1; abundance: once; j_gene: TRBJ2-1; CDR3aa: CTSRLAISSYNEQFF
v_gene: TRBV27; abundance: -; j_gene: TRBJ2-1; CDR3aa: CASSLEIGLAGPEQFF
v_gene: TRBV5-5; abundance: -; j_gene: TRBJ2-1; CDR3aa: CASSFVLDYRGYNEQFF
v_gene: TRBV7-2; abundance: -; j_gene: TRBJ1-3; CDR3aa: CASSSRTGNSGNTIYF
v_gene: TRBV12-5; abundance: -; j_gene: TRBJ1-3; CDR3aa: CASGNRGSGNTIYF
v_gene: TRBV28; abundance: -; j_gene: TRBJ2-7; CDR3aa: CASIGNYEQYF
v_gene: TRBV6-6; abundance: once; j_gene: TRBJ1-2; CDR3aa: CASTETGQGYGYTF
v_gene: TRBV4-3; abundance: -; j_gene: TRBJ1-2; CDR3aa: CASSQDLNQINNYGYTF